Below are 8 T cell receptor beta chains sequenced from a single sample in a study of identical twins. TCRdb recomputed calls from the 5' RACE reads with MiXCR, one row per CDR3 protein. This repertoire shows a few hundred thousand distinct CDR3 sequences, around 8.3% found once; its top ten account for about 3%. The data were also submitted as part of a second study, on yellow fever vaccine responses in identical twins.

Sequenced material: CD8+ T cells sorted from blood. The receptors originated from a young woman in good health.

The table lists this clonotype with many counts. The V and J genes are TRBV5-5 and TRBJ2-1, with 7 bases identical to TRBD1. Per the germline V gene, CDR1 is SGHKS and CDR2 is YYEKEE (reference sequence). J gave up 11 bases and V 0 bases, and 14 bases lay outside the gene matches. This CDR3 comprises 16 residues. CDR3 nucleotide sequence: TGTGCCAGCAGCTTGGAAATAGAAGTTCGGACAGGTCAGCAGTTCTTC. This sequence encodes CASSLEIEVRTGQQFF.

The table lists this clonotype with a few counts. The chain links TRBV7-9 to TRBJ2-5, with 7 positions matching TRBD2. Germline trimming cut 8 bases from V and 1 base from J; bases unmatched to any gene: 7. Germline V gene lookup returns CDR1 SEHNR and CDR2 FQNEAQ (reference sequence). This CDR3 has 14 amino acids. CDR3 loop: CASGPAGVQETQYF. Here the CDR3 DNA reads TGTGCCAGCGGGCCGGCGGGGGTCCAAGAGACCCAGTACTTC. Combining the CDR3 with reference TRBV7-9 and TRBJ2-5 gives the whole variable domain DTGVSQNPRHKITKRGQNVTFRCDPISEHNRLYWYRQTLGQGPEFLTYFQNEAQLEKSRLLSDRFSAERPKGSFSTLEIQRTEQGDSAMYLCASGPAGVQETQYFGPGTRLLVL.

The V and J genes are TRBV6-5 and TRBJ2-2; 9 bases fit TRBD1. The CDR3 covers 16 residues. Germline V gene lookup returns CDR1 MNHEY and CDR2 SVGAGI. V gave up 2 bases and J gave up 6 bases; unmatched junction bases: 7. CDR3 sequence reads: CASSYRTGERPGELFF. CDR3 nucleotides: TGTGCCAGCAGTTACCGGACAGGGGAACGTCCCGGGGAGCTGTTTTTT.

This clonotype was detected many times. The V call is TRBV15, the J call TRBJ2-7, with D perhaps matching TRBD2 (6 bases). This CDR3 is 12 amino acids long. V was cut by 0 bases and J by 7 bases, with 7 bases left in between. Germline V lookup: CDR1 LNHNV, CDR2 YYDKDF (reference sequence). The CDR3 spells CATSRDGGEQYF. In nucleotides, the CDR3 is TGTGCCACCAGCAGAGATGGAGGGGAGCAGTACTTC. Supplemented by reference TRBV15 and TRBJ2-7, the full variable domain reads DAMVIQNPRYQVTQFGKPVTLSCSQTLNHNVMYWYQQKSSQAPKLLFHYYDKDFNNEADTPDNFQSRRPNTSFCFLDIRSPGLGDTAMYLCATSRDGGEQYFGPGTRLTVT.

The chain carries TRBV29-1 and TRBJ1-1; weak D call: TRBD1 (5 bases). The length of the CDR3 is 14 residues. The V end lost 1 base, the J end lost 6 bases, and 15 bases lay between the germline ends. Germline V CDR1 and CDR2: SQVTM, ANQGSEA. CDR3 sequence reads: CSVEAFGRGAEAFF. CDR3 sequence (DNA): TGCAGCGTTGAAGCCTTCGGGAGGGGTGCTGAAGCTTTCTTT.

The V gene is TRBV29-1, the J gene TRBJ2-5, with D possibly called TRBD1 or TRBD2 (5 bases each). V shed 6 bases and J shed 2 bases, with 10 bases lying between them. Germline V gene data show CDR1 as SQVTM and CDR2 as ANQGSEA. This CDR3 is built from 12 residues. The CDR3 here is CSVWDEQETQYF. DNA of the CDR3: TGCAGCGTCTGGGACGAACAAGAGACCCAGTACTTC.

This clonotype was detected many times. This chain links TRBV15 with TRBJ2-7; 10 bases are a match to TRBD2. CDR1 and CDR2 (germline): LNHNV, YYDKDF (reference sequence). CDR3 length: 16 amino acids. Losses at the gene ends were 0 bases for V and 6 bases for J; bases not matched to a gene: 8. The CDR3 DNA reads TGTGCCACCAGCAGAGATTCGCTAGCGGGAGTAGGCGAGCAGTACTTC. Protein: CATSRDSLAGVGEQYF.

The J gene is TRBJ1-2, the V gene TRBV3-1, with D unclear. In germline, CDR1 is LGHDT, CDR2 YNNKEL (reference sequence). The CDR3 sequence is 15 residues long. The germline V and J ends were trimmed by 4 bases and 6 bases, with 18 bases remaining between them. CDR3: CASSRMDVALDGYTF. The CDR3 DNA sequence: TGTGCCAGCAGCCGAATGGACGTTGCTCTCGATGGCTACACCTTC.